These T cell receptor beta chains were read from a single sample in a study of OX40 agonist ivuxolimab in advanced cancers. Profiled with immunoSEQ multiplex PCR; TCRdb holds only in-frame clones, not every one. Of about 91,000 clones in the sample, approximately 89% were seen once. The source material was CD4+ or CD8+ T cells sorted from blood, sampled in a trial of the OX40 agonist ivuxolimab. These receptors were taken from an adult with an advanced solid tumor such as melanoma, head and neck, liver or kidney cancer. CDR3s include the opening cysteine and the closing phenylalanine or tryptophan. A D gene is named only where the DNA matches it firmly. Size values are once, few and many counts, or a class for expanded clones, and some rows have none.

d_call: TRBD2; v_call: TRBV19; clone_size: .; j_call: TRBJ2-7; cdr3_aa: CASSTERGGSYEQYF; cdr3_nt: TGTGCCAGTAGTACGGAACGCGGGGGGTCCTACGAGCAGTACTTC
d_call: .; v_call: TRBV28; clone_size: .; j_call: TRBJ1-2; cdr3_aa: CASSLGGSNYGYTF; cdr3_nt: TGTGCCAGCAGTTTGGGGGGGTCTAACTATGGCTACACCTTC
d_call: TRBD1; v_call: TRBV27; clone_size: once; j_call: TRBJ1-3; cdr3_aa: CASRQQGVSGNTIYF; cdr3_nt: TGTGCCAGCAGACAACAGGGGGTGTCTGGAAACACCATATATTTT
d_call: TRBD1; v_call: TRBV28; clone_size: .; j_call: TRBJ2-4; cdr3_aa: CASRDPRTWDRSTKLLAKNIQYF; cdr3_nt: TGTGCCAGCAGAGACCCCCGGACTTGGGACAGGAGTACTAAACTGCTAGCCAAAAACATTCAGTACTTC
d_call: .; v_call: TRBV18; clone_size: .; j_call: TRBJ2-5; cdr3_aa: CASSPQTHNQETQYF; cdr3_nt: TGTGCCAGCTCACCACAAACACACAACCAGGAGACCCAGTACTTC
d_call: .; v_call: TRBV28; clone_size: .; j_call: TRBJ1-2; cdr3_aa: CASSFLPGGGYGYTF; cdr3_nt: TGTGCCAGCAGTTTCCTCCCTGGGGGGGGTTATGGCTACACCTTC
d_call: TRBD1; v_call: TRBV30; clone_size: .; j_call: TRBJ2-4; cdr3_aa: CAWSAYDQLPGQKNIQYF; cdr3_nt: TGTGCCTGGAGTGCCTACGACCAGCTACCGGGACAGAAAAACATTCAGTACTTC
d_call: TRBD2; v_call: TRBV18; clone_size: .; j_call: TRBJ2-1; cdr3_aa: CASSQGLAAPINEQFF; cdr3_nt: TGTGCCAGCTCACAGGGACTAGCGGCGCCAATTAATGAGCAGTTCTTC
d_call: .; v_call: TRBV25-1; clone_size: .; j_call: TRBJ2-6; cdr3_aa: CASSLLAATGGANVLTF; cdr3_nt: TGTGCCAGCAGTTTATTGGCCGCGACAGGTGGGGCCAACGTCCTGACTTTC
d_call: .; v_call: TRBV27; clone_size: .; j_call: TRBJ2-2; cdr3_aa: CASSLRGIETGELFF; cdr3_nt: TGTGCCAGCAGTTTACGGGGGATTGAGACCGGGGAGCTGTTTTTT
d_call: .; v_call: TRBV6-6; clone_size: .; j_call: TRBJ1-5; cdr3_aa: CASTIINQPQHF; cdr3_nt: TGTGCCAGCACCATAATCAATCAGCCCCAGCATTTT
d_call: .; v_call: TRBV4-1; clone_size: .; j_call: TRBJ2-1; cdr3_aa: CASSQAEANEQFF; cdr3_nt: TGCGCCAGCAGCCAAGCGGAAGCTAATGAGCAGTTCTTC
d_call: .; v_call: TRBV5-4; clone_size: few; j_call: TRBJ1-2; cdr3_aa: CASSLTGSYGYTF; cdr3_nt: TGTGCCAGCAGCTTGACAGGGAGTTATGGCTACACCTTC
d_call: TRBD1; v_call: TRBV6-4; clone_size: .; j_call: TRBJ1-5; cdr3_aa: CASSFRTGRGSNQPQHF; cdr3_nt: TGTGCCAGCAGTTTCCGGACAGGTCGGGGTAGCAATCAGCCCCAGCATTTT
d_call: .; v_call: TRBV10-2; clone_size: .; j_call: TRBJ1-3; cdr3_aa: CASIEQISGNTIYF; cdr3_nt: TGCGCCAGCATTGAACAGATCTCTGGAAACACCATATATTTT
d_call: .; v_call: TRBV20-1; clone_size: .; j_call: TRBJ1-4; cdr3_aa: CSARYTEKLFF; cdr3_nt: TGCAGTGCTAGGTATACGGAAAAACTGTTTTTT
d_call: .; v_call: TRBV27; clone_size: .; j_call: TRBJ2-2; cdr3_aa: CASSLGGIQNTGELFF; cdr3_nt: TGTGCCAGCAGTTTAGGGGGTATCCAGAACACCGGGGAGCTGTTTTTT
d_call: .; v_call: TRBV11-2; clone_size: .; j_call: TRBJ1-3; cdr3_aa: CASSLVKAHSGNTIYF; cdr3_nt: TGTGCCAGCAGCTTAGTTAAGGCGCACTCTGGAAACACCATATATTTT
d_call: .; v_call: TRBV19; clone_size: few; j_call: TRBJ2-3; cdr3_aa: CASRPGASTDTQYF; cdr3_nt: TGTGCCAGTAGACCGGGGGCTAGCACAGATACGCAGTATTTT
d_call: .; v_call: TRBV6-5; clone_size: .; j_call: TRBJ2-7; cdr3_aa: CASSSEYEQYF; cdr3_nt: TGTGCCAGCAGTTCGGAGTACGAGCAGTACTTC